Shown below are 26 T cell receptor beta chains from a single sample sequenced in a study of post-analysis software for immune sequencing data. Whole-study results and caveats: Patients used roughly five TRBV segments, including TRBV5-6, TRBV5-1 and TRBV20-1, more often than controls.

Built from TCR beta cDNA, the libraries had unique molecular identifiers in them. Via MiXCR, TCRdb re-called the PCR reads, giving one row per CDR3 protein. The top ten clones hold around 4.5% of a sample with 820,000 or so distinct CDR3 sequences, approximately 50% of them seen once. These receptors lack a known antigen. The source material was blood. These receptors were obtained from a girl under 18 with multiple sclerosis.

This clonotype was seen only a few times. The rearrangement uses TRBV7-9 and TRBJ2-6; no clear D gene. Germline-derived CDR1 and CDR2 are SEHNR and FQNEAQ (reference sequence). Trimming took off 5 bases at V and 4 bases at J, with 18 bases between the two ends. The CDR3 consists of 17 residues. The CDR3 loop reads CASSPRSMRTGANVLTF. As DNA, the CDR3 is TGTGCCAGCAGCCCCAGGTCGATGAGAACCGGGGCCAACGTCCTGACTTTC.

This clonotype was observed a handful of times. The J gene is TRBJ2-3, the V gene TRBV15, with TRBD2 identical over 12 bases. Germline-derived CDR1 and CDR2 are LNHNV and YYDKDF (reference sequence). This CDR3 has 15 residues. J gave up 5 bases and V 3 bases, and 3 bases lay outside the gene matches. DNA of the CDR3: TGTGCCACCAGCAGGACTAGCGGGAGTGTAGATACGCAGTATTTT. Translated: CATSRTSGSVDTQYF. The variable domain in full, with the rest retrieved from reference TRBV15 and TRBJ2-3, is DAMVIQNPRYQVTQFGKPVTLSCSQTLNHNVMYWYQQKSSQAPKLLFHYYDKDFNNEADTPDNFQSRRPNTSFCFLDIRSPGLGDTAMYLCATSRTSGSVDTQYFGPGTRLTVL.

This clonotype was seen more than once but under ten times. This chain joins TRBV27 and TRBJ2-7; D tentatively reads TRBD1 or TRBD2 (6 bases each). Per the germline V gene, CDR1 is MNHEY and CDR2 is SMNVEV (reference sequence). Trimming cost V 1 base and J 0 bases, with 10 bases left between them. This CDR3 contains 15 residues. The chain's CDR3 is CASSLLGGSSYEQYF. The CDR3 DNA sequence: TGTGCCAGCAGTTTATTAGGGGGGAGCTCCTACGAGCAGTACTTC.

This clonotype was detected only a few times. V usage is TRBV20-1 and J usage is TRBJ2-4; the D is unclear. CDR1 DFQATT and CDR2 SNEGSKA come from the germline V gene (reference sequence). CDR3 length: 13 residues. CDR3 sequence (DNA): TGCAGCGCCGGCCCACTAGCCAAAAACATTCAGTACTTC. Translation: CSAGPLAKNIQYF.

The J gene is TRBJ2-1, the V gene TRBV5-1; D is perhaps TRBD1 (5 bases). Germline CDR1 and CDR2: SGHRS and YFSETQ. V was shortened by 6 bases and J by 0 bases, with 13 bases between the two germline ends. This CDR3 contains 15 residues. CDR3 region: CASIFRAGSYNEQFF. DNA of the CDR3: TGCGCCAGCATCTTCAGGGCAGGCTCCTACAATGAGCAGTTCTTC.

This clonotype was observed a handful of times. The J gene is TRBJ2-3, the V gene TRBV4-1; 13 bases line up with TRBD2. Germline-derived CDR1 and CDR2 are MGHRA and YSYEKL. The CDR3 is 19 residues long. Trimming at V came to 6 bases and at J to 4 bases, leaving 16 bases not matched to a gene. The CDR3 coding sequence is TGCGCCAGCAGTGAAACGACTAGCGGGGGGCCGTTCCCGGCAGATACGCAGTATTTT. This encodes CASSETTSGGPFPADTQYF.

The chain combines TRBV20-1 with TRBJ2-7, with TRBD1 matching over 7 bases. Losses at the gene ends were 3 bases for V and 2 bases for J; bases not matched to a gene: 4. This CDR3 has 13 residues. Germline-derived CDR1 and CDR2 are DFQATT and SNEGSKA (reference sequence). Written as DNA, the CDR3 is TGCAGTGCTAGCCGACAGGGCCCCTACGAGCAGTACTTC. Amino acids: CSASRQGPYEQYF.

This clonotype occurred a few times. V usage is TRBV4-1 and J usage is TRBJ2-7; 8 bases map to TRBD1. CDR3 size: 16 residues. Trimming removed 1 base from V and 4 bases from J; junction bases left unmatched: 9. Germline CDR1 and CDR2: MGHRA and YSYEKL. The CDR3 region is CASSQGPGQDAYEQYF. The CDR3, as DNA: TGCGCCAGCAGCCAAGGTCCGGGACAGGACGCTTACGAGCAGTACTTC.

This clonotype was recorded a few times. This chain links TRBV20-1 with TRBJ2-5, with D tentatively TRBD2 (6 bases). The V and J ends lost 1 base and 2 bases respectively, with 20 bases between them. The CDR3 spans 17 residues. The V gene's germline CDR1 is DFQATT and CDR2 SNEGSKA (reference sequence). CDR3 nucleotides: TGCAGTGCTAGAGCCGTTCTTGTCAGCGGAGGGCAAGAGACCCAGTACTTC. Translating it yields CSARAVLVSGGQETQYF.

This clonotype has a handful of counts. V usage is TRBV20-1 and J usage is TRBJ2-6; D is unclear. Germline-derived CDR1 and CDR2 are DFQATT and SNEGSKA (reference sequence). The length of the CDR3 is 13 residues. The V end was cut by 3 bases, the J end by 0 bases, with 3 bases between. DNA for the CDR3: TGCAGTGCTAGCGGCTCTGGGGCCAACGTCCTGACTTTC. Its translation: CSASGSGANVLTF.

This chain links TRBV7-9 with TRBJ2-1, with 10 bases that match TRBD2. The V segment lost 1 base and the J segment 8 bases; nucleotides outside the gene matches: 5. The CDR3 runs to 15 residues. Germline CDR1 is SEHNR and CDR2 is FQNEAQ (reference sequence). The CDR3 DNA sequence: TGTGCCAGCAGCTTAGGCCCTAGCGGGGGTGATGAGCAGTTCTTC. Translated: CASSLGPSGGDEQFF.

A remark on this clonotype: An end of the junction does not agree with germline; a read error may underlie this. CDR3 bases: TGCGGTGCTTGTCCCGGACTCGAGTCCTACGAGCAGTACTTC. The encoded protein is CGACPGLESYEQYF. The chain recombines TRBV20-1 with TRBJ2-7; a possible D gene is TRBD2 (5 bases). The CDR3 length is 14 residues. CDR1 and CDR2 from the germline V gene are DFQATT and SNEGSKA (reference sequence).

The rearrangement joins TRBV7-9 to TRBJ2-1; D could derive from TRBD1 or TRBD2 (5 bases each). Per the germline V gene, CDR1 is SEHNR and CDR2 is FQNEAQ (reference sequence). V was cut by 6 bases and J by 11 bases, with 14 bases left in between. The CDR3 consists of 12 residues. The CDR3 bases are TGTGCCAGCAGACAGGAGGCCGGACAGCAGTTCTTC. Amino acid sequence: CASRQEAGQQFF.

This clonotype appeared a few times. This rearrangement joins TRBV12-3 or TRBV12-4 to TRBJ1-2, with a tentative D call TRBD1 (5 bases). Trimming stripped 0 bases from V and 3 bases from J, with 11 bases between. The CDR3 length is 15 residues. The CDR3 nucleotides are TGTGCCAGCAGTTTAGCCGGGGGTCGGGACTATGGCTACACCTTC. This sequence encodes CASSLAGGRDYGYTF.

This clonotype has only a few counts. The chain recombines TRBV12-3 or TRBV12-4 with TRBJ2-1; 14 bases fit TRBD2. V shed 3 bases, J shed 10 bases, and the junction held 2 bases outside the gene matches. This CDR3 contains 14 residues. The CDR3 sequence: CASSLTSGRGEQFF. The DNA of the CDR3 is TGTGCCAGCAGTTTGACTAGCGGGAGGGGGGAGCAGTTCTTC.

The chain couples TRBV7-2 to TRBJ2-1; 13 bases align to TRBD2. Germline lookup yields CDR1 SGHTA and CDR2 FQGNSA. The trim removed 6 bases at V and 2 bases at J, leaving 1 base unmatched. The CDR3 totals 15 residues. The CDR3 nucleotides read TGTGCCAGCAGAACTAGCGGGGGGGCCTACAATGAGCAGTTCTTC. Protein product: CASRTSGGAYNEQFF.

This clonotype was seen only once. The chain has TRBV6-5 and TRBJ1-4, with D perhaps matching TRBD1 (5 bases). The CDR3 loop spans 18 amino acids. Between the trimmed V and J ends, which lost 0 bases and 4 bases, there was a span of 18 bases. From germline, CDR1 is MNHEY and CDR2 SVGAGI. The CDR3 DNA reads TGTGCCAGCAGTTACTCCCGAGGGCTAGGGGCCGGTAATGAAAAACTGTTTTTT. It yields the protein CASSYSRGLGAGNEKLFF.

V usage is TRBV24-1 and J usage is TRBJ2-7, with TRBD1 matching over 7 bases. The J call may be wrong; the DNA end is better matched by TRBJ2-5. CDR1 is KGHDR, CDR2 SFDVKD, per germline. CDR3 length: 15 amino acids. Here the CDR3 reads CATSDGTDSQETQYF. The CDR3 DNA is TGTGCCACCAGTGATGGGACAGATAGCCAAGAGACCCAGTACTTC.

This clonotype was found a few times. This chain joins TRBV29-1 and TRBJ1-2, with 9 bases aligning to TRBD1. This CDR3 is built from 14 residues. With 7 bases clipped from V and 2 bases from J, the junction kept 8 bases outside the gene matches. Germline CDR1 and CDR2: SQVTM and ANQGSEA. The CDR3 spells CSAATGTGNYGYTF. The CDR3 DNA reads TGCAGCGCCGCAACCGGGACAGGGAACTATGGCTACACCTTC.

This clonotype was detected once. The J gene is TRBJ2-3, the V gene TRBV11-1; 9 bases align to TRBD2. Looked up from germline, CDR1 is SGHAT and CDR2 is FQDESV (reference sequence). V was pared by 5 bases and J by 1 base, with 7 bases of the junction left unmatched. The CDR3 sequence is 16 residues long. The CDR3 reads CASSPPSSGGTDTQYF. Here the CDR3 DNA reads TGTGCCAGCAGCCCCCCCTCTAGCGGGGGCACAGATACGCAGTATTTT. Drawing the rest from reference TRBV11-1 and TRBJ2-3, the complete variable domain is EAEVAQSPRYKITEKSQAVAFWCDPISGHATLYWYRQILGQGPELLVQFQDESVVDDSQLPKDRFSAERLKGVDSTLKIQPAELGDSAMYLCASSPPSSGGTDTQYFGPGTRLTVL.

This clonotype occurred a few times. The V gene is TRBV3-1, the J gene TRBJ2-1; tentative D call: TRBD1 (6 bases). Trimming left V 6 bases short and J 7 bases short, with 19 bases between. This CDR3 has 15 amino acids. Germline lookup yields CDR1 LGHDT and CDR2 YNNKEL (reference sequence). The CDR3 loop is CASSLGGPSRNEQFF. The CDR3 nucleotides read TGTGCCAGCAGTCTTGGGGGCCCAAGTAGGAATGAGCAGTTCTTC.

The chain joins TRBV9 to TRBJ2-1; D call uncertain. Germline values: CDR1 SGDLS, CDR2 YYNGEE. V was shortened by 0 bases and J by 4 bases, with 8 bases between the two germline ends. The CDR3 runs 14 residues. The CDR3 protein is CASSVGEQYNEQFF. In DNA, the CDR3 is TGTGCCAGCAGCGTAGGGGAACAGTACAATGAGCAGTTCTTC.

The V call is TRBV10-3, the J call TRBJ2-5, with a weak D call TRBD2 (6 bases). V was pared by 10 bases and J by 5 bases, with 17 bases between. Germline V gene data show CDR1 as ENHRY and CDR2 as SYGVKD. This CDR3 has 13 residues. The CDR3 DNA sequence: TGTGCCACCGCCGGGGGAATGGGCGAGACCCAGTACTTC. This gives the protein CATAGGMGETQYF.

This chain's CDR3 is CAIGRGGPRQETQYF. For the CDR3, the DNA is TGTGCCATCGGTCGGGGCGGTCCTCGCCAAGAGACCCAGTACTTC. The V and J genes are TRBV7-9 and TRBJ2-7, with D tentatively TRBD1 or TRBD2 (5 bases each). Near its end, the DNA agrees better with TRBJ2-5, so the J call may be wrong. This CDR3 comprises 15 residues. Looked up from germline, CDR1 is SEHNR and CDR2 is FQNEAQ (reference sequence).

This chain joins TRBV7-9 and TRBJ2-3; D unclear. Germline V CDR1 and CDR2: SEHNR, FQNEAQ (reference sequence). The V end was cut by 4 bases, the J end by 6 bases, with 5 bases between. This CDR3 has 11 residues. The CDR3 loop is CASSSYDTQYF. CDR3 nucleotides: TGTGCCAGCAGCTCCTACGATACGCAGTATTTT.

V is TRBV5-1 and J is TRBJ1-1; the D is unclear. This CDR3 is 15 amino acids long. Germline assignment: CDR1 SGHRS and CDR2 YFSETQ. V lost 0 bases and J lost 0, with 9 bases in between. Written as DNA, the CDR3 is TGCGCCAGCAGCTTGGCCCGCACGATGAACACTGAAGCTTTCTTT. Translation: CASSLARTMNTEAFF.